Listed here is a single T cell receptor (beta chain). The data derive from a study of T cell changes during pregnancy in multiple sclerosis. The CDR3 is 15 amino acids. Germline CDR1 and CDR2: WNHNN and SYGVQD (reference sequence). Trimming left V 5 bases short and J 2 bases short, with 13 bases between. Some clones are missing from TCRdb's copy, which holds only in-frame ones; the method was immunoSEQ multiplex PCR. This table has 70,000 to 80,000 clones, roughly 94% appearing once. Material: peripheral blood, obtained in the third trimester of pregnancy. The chain carries TRBV10-1 and TRBJ2-1, with D perhaps TRBD1 (5 bases). The TCR sequence derives from a female donor with multiple sclerosis, enrolled in a pregnancy study. The CDR3 loop is CASSPDRRTYNEQFF. CDR3 bases: TGCGCCAGCAGTCCCGACAGAAGGACCTACAATGAGCAGTTCTTC.